Following are 15 T cell receptor beta chains from one sample sequenced in a study of T cells in Graves' hyperthyroidism and ophthalmopathy. Researchers amplified the TCR beta CDR3 regions from RNA transcripts. The study used the HTBI primer set for a first-round RT-PCR of the TCR CDR3. TCRdb analysed the multiplex PCR reads with MiXCR anew, one entry per CDR3 protein. There are hundreds of thousands of distinct CDR3 sequences in the sample; roughly 32% occur only once, and roughly 31% lies in the top ten. The specimen sequenced was blood. The receptors come from a woman in her thirties or forties with Graves' hyperthyroidism.

The chain has TRBV19 and TRBJ2-6; TRBD1 matches 9 bases. The CDR3 has 16 amino acids. Germline CDR1 reads LNHDA; CDR2 reads SQIVND (reference sequence). V lost 7 bases to trimming and J lost 4 bases; unmatched junction nucleotides: 8. CDR3 amino acids: CASTGQGLFGANVLTF. CDR3 sequence (DNA): TGTGCCAGTACCGGACAGGGGTTGTTCGGGGCCAACGTCCTGACTTTC.

This clonotype was counted once. A much larger clone lies one base from this, so it may be a read error. The chain has TRBV20-1 and TRBJ1-1; TRBD1 is a possible D gene (5 bases). Germline V lookup: CDR1 DFQATT, CDR2 SNEGSKA (reference sequence). V dropped 6 bases and J dropped 10 bases, with 15 bases sitting between them. The CDR3 runs 11 residues. The CDR3 bases are TGCAGTGCCTTAGACGAAGGGGCAGCTTTCTTT. Protein: CSALDEGAAFF.

This clonotype was seen ten or more times. V gene TRBV5-5 combines with J gene TRBJ1-5; a possible D gene is TRBD1 (6 bases). Trimming stripped 1 base from V and 4 bases from J, with 12 bases between. The length of the CDR3 is 15 residues. The germline V gene has CDR1 SGHKS and CDR2 YYEKEE (reference sequence). CDR3 amino acids: CASSLSLGGNQPQHF. The DNA of the CDR3 is TGTGCCAGCAGCTTGTCTTTAGGGGGTAATCAGCCCCAGCATTTT.

This clonotype was observed a few times. Here the CDR3 DNA reads TGTGCCATCAGGCCGACAGGCCCACTCCCTAGGGGGGCCAACGTCCTGACTTTC. This translates into CAIRPTGPLPRGANVLTF. This chain joins TRBV10-3 and TRBJ2-6; TRBD1 is a possible D gene (6 bases). The CDR3 is 18 residues long. Germline CDR1 is ENHRY and CDR2 is SYGVKD. Deletions cut 6 bases from V and 4 bases from J, with 22 bases between.

This clonotype has at least ten counts. V is TRBV7-9 and J is TRBJ2-7; TRBD1 is a possible D gene (6 bases). With 5 bases removed from V and 1 base from J, the gap between germline ends came to 15 bases. The CDR3 is made up of 15 amino acids. Germline loops: CDR1 SEHNR, CDR2 FQNEAQ (reference sequence). CDR3 sequence (DNA): TGTGCCAGCAGCACAGACAGGCGGCGTTCCTACGAGCAGTACTTC. Its translation is CASSTDRRRSYEQYF.

This chain joins TRBV15 and TRBJ1-5; tentative D call: TRBD1 (5 bases). The germline V and J ends were trimmed by 9 bases and 2 bases, with 14 bases remaining between them. The CDR3 extends over 14 amino acids. Germline CDR1 reads LNHNV; CDR2 reads YYDKDF (reference sequence). CDR3 coding DNA: TGTGCCACTCTAAACGGAGGGGGCAATCAGCCCCAGCATTTT. It yields the protein CATLNGGGNQPQHF.

This chain connects TRBV7-2 to TRBJ2-5, with 11 bases fitting TRBD1. Germline CDR1 SGHTA, CDR2 FQGNSA. The CDR3 is 18 residues long. V lost 5 bases, J lost 9 bases, and 20 bases stayed unmatched. The CDR3 loop is CASSHGRTGGEILLPQYF. Here the CDR3 DNA reads TGTGCCAGCAGCCACGGAAGGACAGGGGGCGAGATCTTGCTGCCCCAGTACTTC.

About this clonotype itself: A single base separates this from a much larger clone, so it may be a read error. The J gene is TRBJ1-2, the V gene TRBV19; 7 bases are shared with TRBD1. CDR3 length: 15 residues. Germline loops: CDR1 LNHDA, CDR2 SQIVND (reference sequence). The CDR3 sequence: CDSTVTGKGNYGYTF. DNA for the CDR3: TGTGACAGTACCGTGACAGGGAAGGGCAACTATGGCTACACCTTC.

This clonotype showed up just a few times. This chain joins TRBV6-6 and TRBJ2-7; 8 nucleotides agree with TRBD2. This CDR3 spans 16 amino acids. Trimming took 2 bases from V and 2 from J; bases not matched to a gene: 8. Germline lookup yields CDR1 MNHNY and CDR2 SVGAGI (reference sequence). CDR3 sequence (DNA): TGTGCCAGCAGTTACAGGGGGGCGGGGGGCGCCTACGAGCAGTACTTC. Its translation is CASSYRGAGGAYEQYF.

In the case of this clonotype: The junction does not match germline at one end; this may be a read error. The rearrangement links TRBV7-9 to TRBJ2-5, with D possibly being TRBD2 (6 bases). Germline assignment: CDR1 SEHNR and CDR2 FQNEAQ (reference sequence). CDR3 length: 17 amino acids. The CDR3 here is CAGSSGSGGARQDTQYF. The CDR3 DNA sequence: TGTGCCGGCAGCTCTGGAAGTGGAGGGGCGAGACAAGACACCCAGTACTTC.

The rearrangement links TRBV19 to TRBJ2-7; no clear D. The J call may be in error: the DNA end matches TRBJ2-4 better. The V gene's germline CDR1 is LNHDA and CDR2 SQIVND (reference sequence). CDR3 size: 12 residues. DNA of the CDR3: TGTGCCAGTGGGGTACGTTCGGACATTCAGTACTTC. Protein sequence: CASGVRSDIQYF.

This clonotype was found many times. The rearrangement uses TRBV20-1 and TRBJ2-5; TRBD1 matches 9 bases. V trimming: 6 bases; J trimming: 4 bases; junction bases outside the gene matches: 9. The CDR3 loop spans 14 amino acids. Per germline, CDR1 DFQATT and CDR2 SNEGSKA (reference sequence). The CDR3 loop reads CSAFHRGRIETQYF. The CDR3 DNA sequence: TGCAGTGCCTTCCACAGGGGGCGTATAGAGACCCAGTACTTC.

The table lists this clonotype with a count of one. At one of its ends the junction is not consistent with the germline gene, which may arise from a read error. The chain couples TRBV7-2 to TRBJ2-7, with D perhaps TRBD2 (7 bases). This CDR3 has 17 residues. Germline loops: CDR1 SGHTA, CDR2 FQGNSA. The CDR3 here is CASSPKGGLLSHYEQYF. The CDR3 nucleotides are TGCGCCAGCAGCCCAAAGGGGGGGCTACTATCCCACTACGAGCAGTACTTC.

The rearrangement joins TRBV6-2 or TRBV6-3 to TRBJ1-2; the D gene is possibly TRBD1 (5 bases). Germline loops: CDR1 MNHEY, CDR2 SVGEGT. V shed 8 bases and J shed 7 bases, with 14 bases lying between them. CDR3 size: 12 residues. This chain's CDR3 is CASGAGNSGYTF. CDR3 DNA sequence: TGTGCCAGCGGAGCAGGGAATAGTGGCTACACCTTC.

This clonotype turned up a few times. The rearrangement links TRBV6-2 or TRBV6-3 to TRBJ1-4; the D gene is possibly TRBD1 (5 bases). Germline-derived CDR1 and CDR2 are MNHEY and SVGEGT. The CDR3 has 15 amino acids. Trimming cost V 5 bases and J 14 bases, with 24 bases left between them. The CDR3 region has the DNA TGTGCCAGCAGTCCCCGGACAAGCGGAGACCTAGGGCTGTTTTTT. Translated, it gives CASSPRTSGDLGLFF.